The next 11 T cell receptor beta chains were all read from a single sample in a study of CD8 T cells in Susac syndrome. A quantity of about 0.5 to 1 ug RNA underwent reverse transcription using random hexamers. MiXCR was run by TCRdb on the immunoSEQ multiplex PCR reads, yielding one entry per CDR3 protein. The repertoire has roughly 200,000 distinct CDR3 sequences, roughly 92% of them found once; the top ten carry 0.095% to 0.12%. The sequenced sample consisted of CD4+ T cells from PBMCs. All receptors derive from a human donor in good health.

The chain uses TRBV12-3 or TRBV12-4 and TRBJ1-2; D may be TRBD1 (5 bases). V was pared by 0 bases and J by 8 bases, with 13 bases between. The CDR3 is made up of 14 amino acids. CDR3: CASSLARGRGGYTF. The CDR3 DNA sequence: TGTGCCAGCAGTTTAGCGCGGGGGAGAGGCGGCTACACCTTC.

The rearrangement joins TRBV3-1 to TRBJ2-5, with D perhaps TRBD1 or TRBD2 (5 bases each). In germline, CDR1 is LGHDT, CDR2 YNNKEL (reference sequence). The CDR3 is made up of 11 amino acids. The V and J ends lost 1 base and 13 bases respectively, with 10 bases between them. As DNA, the CDR3 is TGTGCCAGCAGCCAAGTAGGGACGGCGTACTTC. It translates to CASSQVGTAYF.

The chain is built from TRBV7-2 and TRBJ2-3; D unclear. This CDR3 contains 12 residues. V was trimmed by 7 bases and J by 5 bases, leaving 10 bases between them. The germline gives CDR1 SGHTA, CDR2 FQGNSA. The CDR3 sequence: CASTPEGDTQYF. DNA for the CDR3: TGTGCCAGCACCCCCGAAGGAGATACGCAGTATTTT.

The chain employs TRBV19 and TRBJ1-1; no clear D gene. CDR1 is LNHDA and CDR2 is SQIVND in the germline V gene (reference sequence). The V gene lost 3 bases and the J gene lost 6 bases, with 14 bases spanning the gap. The CDR3 length is 14 residues. CDR3 region: CASSIGGKVAEAFF. CDR3 in DNA: TGTGCCAGTAGTATTGGCGGGAAAGTCGCTGAAGCTTTCTTT.

CDR3 residues: CAIRPGGGTDTQYF. The CDR3 bases are TGTGCCATCAGGCCCGGGGGCGGCACAGATACGCAGTATTTT. This chain links TRBV10-3 with TRBJ2-3; D is perhaps TRBD1 or TRBD2 (6 bases each). Germline CDR1 and CDR2: ENHRY and SYGVKD. Trimming cost V 6 bases and J 1 base, with 11 bases left between them. There are 14 residues in the CDR3.

The chain recombines TRBV2 with TRBJ2-5; the D gene is possibly TRBD1 (5 bases). In germline, CDR1 is SNHLY, CDR2 FYNNEI. The CDR3 loop spans 14 amino acids. Trimming removed 4 bases at V and 1 base at J, with 10 bases between. As DNA, the CDR3 is TGTGCCAGCAGTGTGGGCAGGGCCCAAGAGACCCAGTACTTC. Encoded protein: CASSVGRAQETQYF. Full variable domain (outside the CDR3, taken from reference TRBV2 and TRBJ2-5): EPEVTQTPSHQVTQMGQEVILRCVPISNHLYFYWYRQILGQKVEFLVSFYNNEISEKSEIFDDQFSVERPDGSNFTLKIRSTKLEDSAMYFCASSVGRAQETQYFGPGTRLLVL.

The chain carries TRBV28 and TRBJ1-1; D is uncertain. CDR1 MDHEN and CDR2 SYDVKM come from the germline V gene. V lost 2 bases to trimming and J lost 9 bases, with 7 bases between them. This CDR3 contains 11 residues. CDR3 amino acids: CASSLGRQAFF. The CDR3, as DNA: TGTGCCAGCAGTTTAGGGCGGCAAGCTTTCTTT.

The chain joins TRBV5-1 to TRBJ2-7; 11 nucleotides agree with TRBD1. The germline gives CDR1 SGHRS, CDR2 YFSETQ. The length of the CDR3 is 15 residues. V was pared by 0 bases and J by 6 bases, with 5 bases of the junction left unmatched. The CDR3 coding sequence is TGCGCCAGCAGCTTGGCCCTGGACAGGGGGCGCGAGCAGTACTTC. This codes for CASSLALDRGREQYF. Based on the CDR3 plus reference TRBV5-1 and TRBJ2-7, the full variable domain is KAGVTQTPRYLIKTRGQQVTLSCSPISGHRSVSWYQQTPGQGLQFLFEYFSETQRNKGNFPGRFSGRQFSNSRSEMNVSTLELGDSALYLCASSLALDRGREQYFGPGTRLTVT.

This rearrangement joins TRBV5-1 to TRBJ1-2, with TRBD1 as a possible D gene (6 bases). The CDR3 spans 14 residues. Germline loops: CDR1 SGHRS, CDR2 YFSETQ. V lost 7 bases and J lost 4, with 17 bases in between. The CDR3 reads CASHGGPASYGYTF. In nucleotides, the CDR3 is TGCGCCAGCCACGGGGGCCCAGCCAGCTATGGCTACACCTTC. Filled out from reference TRBV5-1 and TRBJ1-2, the complete variable domain reads KAGVTQTPRYLIKTRGQQVTLSCSPISGHRSVSWYQQTPGQGLQFLFEYFSETQRNKGNFPGRFSGRQFSNSRSEMNVSTLELGDSALYLCASHGGPASYGYTFGSGTRLTVV.

The table lists this clonotype with a count of one. The J gene is TRBJ1-4, the V gene TRBV29-1; D remains unclear. V was pared by 6 bases and J by 3 bases, with 8 bases between. Germline values: CDR1 SQVTM, CDR2 ANQGSEA. The CDR3 runs to 12 residues. Here the CDR3 reads CSVVGPNEKLFF. The CDR3 DNA is TGCAGCGTAGTCGGACCTAATGAAAAACTGTTTTTT.

J is TRBJ1-1 and V is TRBV27; perhaps TRBD1 as D (5 bases). V lost 6 bases and J 4 bases, leaving 18 bases between the germline ends. The CDR3 extends over 15 amino acids. From germline, CDR1 is MNHEY and CDR2 SMNVEV (reference sequence). The CDR3 nucleotides are TGTGCCAGCAGAAACGATCAGGGTAAAGGCACTGAAGCTTTCTTT. Translating it yields CASRNDQGKGTEAFF.